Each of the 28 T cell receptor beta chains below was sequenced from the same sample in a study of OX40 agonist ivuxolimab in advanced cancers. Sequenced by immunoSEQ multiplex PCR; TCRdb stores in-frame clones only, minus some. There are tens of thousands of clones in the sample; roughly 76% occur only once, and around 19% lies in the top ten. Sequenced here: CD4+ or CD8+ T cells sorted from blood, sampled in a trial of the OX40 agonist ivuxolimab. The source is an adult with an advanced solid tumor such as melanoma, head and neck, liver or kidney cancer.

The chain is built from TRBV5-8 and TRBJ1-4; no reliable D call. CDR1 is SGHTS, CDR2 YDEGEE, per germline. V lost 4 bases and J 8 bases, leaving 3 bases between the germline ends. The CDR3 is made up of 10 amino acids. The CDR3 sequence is CASSEEKLFF. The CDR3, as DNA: TGTGCCAGCAGCGAGGAAAAACTGTTTTTT.

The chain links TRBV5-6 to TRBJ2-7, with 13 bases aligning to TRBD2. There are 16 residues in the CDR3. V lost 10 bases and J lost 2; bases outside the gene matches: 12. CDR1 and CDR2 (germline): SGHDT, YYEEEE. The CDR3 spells CASPGLAGELTYEQYF. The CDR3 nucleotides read TGTGCCTCTCCCGGACTAGCGGGAGAGCTGACCTACGAGCAGTACTTC.

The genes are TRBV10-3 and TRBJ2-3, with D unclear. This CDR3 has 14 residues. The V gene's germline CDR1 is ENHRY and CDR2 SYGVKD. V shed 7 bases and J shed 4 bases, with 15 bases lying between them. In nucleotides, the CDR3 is TGTGCCATCACAGCGAGCCGTTACGCAGATACGCAGTATTTT. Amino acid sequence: CAITASRYADTQYF.

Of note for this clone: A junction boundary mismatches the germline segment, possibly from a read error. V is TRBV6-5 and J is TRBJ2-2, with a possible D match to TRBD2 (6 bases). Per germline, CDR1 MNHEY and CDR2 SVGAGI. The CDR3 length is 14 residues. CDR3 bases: TGTGCCAGCAGTAACTCGCGGGGTACCGGGGAGCTGTTTTTT. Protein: CASSNSRGTGELFF.

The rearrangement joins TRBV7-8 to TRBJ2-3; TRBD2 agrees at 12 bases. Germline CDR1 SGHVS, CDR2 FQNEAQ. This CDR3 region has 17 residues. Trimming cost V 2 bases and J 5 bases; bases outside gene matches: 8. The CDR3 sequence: CASSLSRLAGAGDTQYF. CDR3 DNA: TGTGCCAGCAGCTTATCAAGACTAGCGGGGGCCGGAGATACGCAGTATTTT.

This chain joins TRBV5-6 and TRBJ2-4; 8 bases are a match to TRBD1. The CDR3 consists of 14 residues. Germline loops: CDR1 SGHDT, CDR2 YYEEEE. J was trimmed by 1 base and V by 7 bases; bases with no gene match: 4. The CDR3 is CASQGAWAKNIQYF. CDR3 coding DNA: TGTGCCAGCCAGGGGGCCTGGGCCAAAAACATTCAGTACTTC. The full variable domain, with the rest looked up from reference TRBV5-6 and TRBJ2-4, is DAGVTQSPTHLIKTRGQQVTLRCSPKSGHDTVSWYQQALGQGPQFIFQYYEEEERQRGNFPDRFSGHQFPNYSSELNVNALLLGDSALYLCASQGAWAKNIQYFGAGTRLSVL.

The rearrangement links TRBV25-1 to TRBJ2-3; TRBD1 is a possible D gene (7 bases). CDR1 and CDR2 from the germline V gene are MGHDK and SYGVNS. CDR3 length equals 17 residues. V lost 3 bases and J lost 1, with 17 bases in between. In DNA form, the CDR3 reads TGTGCCAGCAGTGATGCCCAGGGGGGAGTAGGCACAGATACGCAGTATTTT. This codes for CASSDAQGGVGTDTQYF.

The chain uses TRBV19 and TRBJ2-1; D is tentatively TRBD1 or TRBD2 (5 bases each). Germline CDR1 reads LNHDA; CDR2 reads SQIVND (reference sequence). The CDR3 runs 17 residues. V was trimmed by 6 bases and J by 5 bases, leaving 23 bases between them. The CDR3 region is CASSQSRDGAPNNEQFF. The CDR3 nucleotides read TGTGCCAGTAGCCAATCCCGCGACGGGGCCCCAAACAATGAGCAGTTCTTC.

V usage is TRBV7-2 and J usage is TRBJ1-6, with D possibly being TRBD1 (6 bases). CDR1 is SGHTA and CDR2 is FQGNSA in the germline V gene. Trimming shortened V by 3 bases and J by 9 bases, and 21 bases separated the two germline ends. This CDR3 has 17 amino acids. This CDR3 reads CASSLVASGGLRSPLHF. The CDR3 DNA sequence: TGTGCCAGCAGCTTGGTAGCCTCGGGGGGCTTACGTTCACCCCTCCACTTT.

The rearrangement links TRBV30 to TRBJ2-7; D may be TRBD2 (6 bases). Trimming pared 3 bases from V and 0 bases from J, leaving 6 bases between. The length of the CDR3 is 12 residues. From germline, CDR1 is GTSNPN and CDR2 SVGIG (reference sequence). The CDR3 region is CAWRDYSYEQYF. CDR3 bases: TGTGCCTGGAGGGACTACTCCTACGAGCAGTACTTC.

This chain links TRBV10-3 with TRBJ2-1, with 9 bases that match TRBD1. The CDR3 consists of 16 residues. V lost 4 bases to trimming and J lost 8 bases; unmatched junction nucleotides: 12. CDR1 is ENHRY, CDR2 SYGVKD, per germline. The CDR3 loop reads CAISGTGTGRVDEQFF. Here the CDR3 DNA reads TGTGCCATCAGTGGAACCGGGACAGGGCGGGTTGATGAGCAGTTCTTC.

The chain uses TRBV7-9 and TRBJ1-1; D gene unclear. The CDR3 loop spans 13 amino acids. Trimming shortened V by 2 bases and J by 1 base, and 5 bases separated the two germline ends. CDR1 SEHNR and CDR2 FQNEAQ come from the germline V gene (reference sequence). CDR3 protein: CASSLSRNTEAFF. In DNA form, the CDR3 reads TGTGCCAGCAGCTTAAGTAGGAACACTGAAGCTTTCTTT.

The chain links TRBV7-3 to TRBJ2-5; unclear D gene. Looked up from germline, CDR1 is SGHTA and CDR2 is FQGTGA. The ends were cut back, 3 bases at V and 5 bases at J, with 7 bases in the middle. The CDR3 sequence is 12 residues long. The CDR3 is CASSLASETQYF. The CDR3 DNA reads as TGTGCCAGCAGCTTGGCCTCTGAGACCCAGTACTTC.

CDR3 sequence (DNA): TGTGCCAGCAGTGAACCCAGCGGGAGTTATGGTACGCAGTATTTT. Translating it yields CASSEPSGSYGTQYF. V gene TRBV6-1 combines with J gene TRBJ2-3; 8 bases line up with TRBD2. Germline CDR1 reads MNHNS; CDR2 reads SASEGT. The CDR3 runs 15 residues. Trimming removed 2 bases from V and 8 bases from J; junction bases left unmatched: 9.

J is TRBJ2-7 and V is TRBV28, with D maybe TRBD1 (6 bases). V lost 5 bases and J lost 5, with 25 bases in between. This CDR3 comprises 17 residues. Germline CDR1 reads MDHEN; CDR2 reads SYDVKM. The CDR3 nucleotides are TGTGCCAGCAGTCCCAGGGGTAGGGGATCCCTCGGGAACGAGCAGTACTTC. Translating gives CASSPRGRGSLGNEQYF.

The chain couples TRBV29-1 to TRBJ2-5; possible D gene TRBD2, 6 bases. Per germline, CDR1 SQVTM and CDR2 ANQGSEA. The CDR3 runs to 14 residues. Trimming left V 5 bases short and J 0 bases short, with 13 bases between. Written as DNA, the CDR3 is TGCAGCGTTCGGCGGGGAGCCTACCAAGAGACCCAGTACTTC. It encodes CSVRRGAYQETQYF.

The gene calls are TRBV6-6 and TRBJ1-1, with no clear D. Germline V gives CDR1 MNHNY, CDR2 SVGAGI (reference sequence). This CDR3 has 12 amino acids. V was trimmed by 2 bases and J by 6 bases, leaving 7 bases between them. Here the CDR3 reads CASSYREAEAFF. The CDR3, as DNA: TGTGCCAGCAGTTACAGGGAGGCTGAAGCTTTCTTT.

The chain's CDR3 is CASSPWDSHNEQFF. CDR3 coding DNA: TGTGCCAGCAGCCCCTGGGACAGTCACAATGAGCAGTTCTTC. The V call is TRBV9, the J call TRBJ2-1, with 7 positions matching TRBD1. The CDR3 is 14 residues long. The V and J ends lost 4 bases and 5 bases, in that order; junction bases with no gene match: 6. Germline-derived CDR1 and CDR2 are SGDLS and YYNGEE.

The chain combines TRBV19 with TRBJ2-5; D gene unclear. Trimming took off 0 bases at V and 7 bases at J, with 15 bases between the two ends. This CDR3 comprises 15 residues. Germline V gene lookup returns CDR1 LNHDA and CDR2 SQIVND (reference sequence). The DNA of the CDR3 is TGTGCCAGTAGTATAGAGGGTTCCCCCGGCGGGACCCAGTACTTC. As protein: CASSIEGSPGGTQYF.

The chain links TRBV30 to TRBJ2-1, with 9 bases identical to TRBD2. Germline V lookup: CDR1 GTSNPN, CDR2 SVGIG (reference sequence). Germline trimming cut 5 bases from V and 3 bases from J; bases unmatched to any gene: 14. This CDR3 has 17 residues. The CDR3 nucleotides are TGTGCCTGGGCTTCTTCCTTAGCGGGAGCCGTCTACAATGAGCAGTTCTTC. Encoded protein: CAWASSLAGAVYNEQFF.

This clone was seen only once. The CDR3 DNA is TGTGCCAGCAGTTGGGTCAGAAGCACAGATACGCAGTATTTT. Amino acids: CASSWVRSTDTQYF. The chain uses TRBV28 and TRBJ2-3; no clear D gene. This CDR3 region has 14 residues. Germline loops: CDR1 MDHEN, CDR2 SYDVKM. V was shortened by 4 bases and J by 0 bases, with 8 bases between the two germline ends. Full variable domain (missing parts from reference TRBV28 and TRBJ2-3): DVKVTQSSRYLVKRTGEKVFLECVQDMDHENMFWYRQDPGLGLRLIYFSYDVKMKEKGDIPEGYSVSREKKERFSLILESASTNQTSMYLCASSWVRSTDTQYFGPGTRLTVL.

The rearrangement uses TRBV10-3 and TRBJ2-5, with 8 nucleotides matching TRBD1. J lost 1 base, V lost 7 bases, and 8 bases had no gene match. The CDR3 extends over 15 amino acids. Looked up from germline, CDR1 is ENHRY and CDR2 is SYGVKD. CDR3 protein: CAIKPGQASQETQYF. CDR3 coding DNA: TGTGCCATCAAACCGGGACAGGCCTCCCAAGAGACCCAGTACTTC.

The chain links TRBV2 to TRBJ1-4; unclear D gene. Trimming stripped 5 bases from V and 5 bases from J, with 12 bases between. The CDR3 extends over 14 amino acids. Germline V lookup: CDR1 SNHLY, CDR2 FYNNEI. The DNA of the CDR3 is TGTGCCAGCAGTCGCAGCTGGGAGAATGAAAAACTGTTTTTT. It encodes CASSRSWENEKLFF.

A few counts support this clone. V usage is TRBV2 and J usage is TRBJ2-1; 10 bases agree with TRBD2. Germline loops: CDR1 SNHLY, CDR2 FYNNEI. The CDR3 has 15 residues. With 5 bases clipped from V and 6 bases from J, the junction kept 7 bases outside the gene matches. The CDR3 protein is CASSLLAGVSNEQFF. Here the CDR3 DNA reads TGTGCCAGCAGTCTTCTAGCGGGAGTGAGCAATGAGCAGTTCTTC.

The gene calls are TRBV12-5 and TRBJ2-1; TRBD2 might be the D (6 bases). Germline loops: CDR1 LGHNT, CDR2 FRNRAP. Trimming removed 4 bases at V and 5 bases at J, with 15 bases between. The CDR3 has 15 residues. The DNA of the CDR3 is TGTGCTAGTGGTTCCCGGGGGAGCACGCACAATGAGCAGTTCTTC. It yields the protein CASGSRGSTHNEQFF.

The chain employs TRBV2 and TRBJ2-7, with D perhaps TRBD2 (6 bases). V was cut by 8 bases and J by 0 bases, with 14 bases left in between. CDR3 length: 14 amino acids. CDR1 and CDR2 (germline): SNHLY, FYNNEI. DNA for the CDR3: TGTGCCAGCGGGGCGCGGGACTCCTCCTACGAGCAGTACTTC. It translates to CASGARDSSYEQYF.

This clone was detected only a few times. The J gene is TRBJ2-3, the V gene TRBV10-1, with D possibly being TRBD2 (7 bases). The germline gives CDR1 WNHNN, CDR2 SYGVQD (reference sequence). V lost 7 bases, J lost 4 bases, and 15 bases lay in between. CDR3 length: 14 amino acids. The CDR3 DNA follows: TGCGCCAGCAATGGGGGGGCCGGCGCAGATACGCAGTATTTT. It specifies CASNGGAGADTQYF.

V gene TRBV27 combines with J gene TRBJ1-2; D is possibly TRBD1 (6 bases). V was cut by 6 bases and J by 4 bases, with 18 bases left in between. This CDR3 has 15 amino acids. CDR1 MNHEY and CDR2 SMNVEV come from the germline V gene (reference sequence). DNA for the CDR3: TGTGCCAGCAGCCGGACTTGGGGGGCGACCTATGGCTACACCTTC. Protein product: CASSRTWGATYGYTF.